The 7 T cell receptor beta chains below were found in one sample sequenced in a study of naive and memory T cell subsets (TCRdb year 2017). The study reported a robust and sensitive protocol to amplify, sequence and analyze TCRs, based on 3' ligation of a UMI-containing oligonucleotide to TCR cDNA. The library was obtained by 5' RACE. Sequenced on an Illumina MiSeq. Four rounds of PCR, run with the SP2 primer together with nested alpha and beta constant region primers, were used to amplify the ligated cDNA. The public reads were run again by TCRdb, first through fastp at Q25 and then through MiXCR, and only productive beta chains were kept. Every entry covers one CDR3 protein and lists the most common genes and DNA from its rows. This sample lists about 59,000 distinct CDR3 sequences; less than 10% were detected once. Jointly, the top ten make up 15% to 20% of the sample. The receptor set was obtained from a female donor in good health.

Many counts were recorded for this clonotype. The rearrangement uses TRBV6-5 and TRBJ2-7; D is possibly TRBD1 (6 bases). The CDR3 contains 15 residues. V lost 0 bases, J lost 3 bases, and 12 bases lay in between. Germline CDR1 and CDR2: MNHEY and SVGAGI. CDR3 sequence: CASSYSSGVGYEQYF. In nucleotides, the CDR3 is TGTGCCAGCAGTTACTCGTCAGGGGTAGGCTACGAGCAGTACTTC.

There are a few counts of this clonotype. The CDR3 nucleotides are TGCAGTGCTAGAGAAAGCGAGACAGGGGCATCCGAGCAGTACTTC. This sequence encodes CSARESETGASEQYF. The V call is TRBV20-1, the J call TRBJ2-7; 8 bases map to TRBD1. V was pared by 0 bases and J by 6 bases, with 10 bases of the junction left unmatched. The V gene's germline CDR1 is DFQATT and CDR2 SNEGSKA (reference sequence). The CDR3 is 15 amino acids.

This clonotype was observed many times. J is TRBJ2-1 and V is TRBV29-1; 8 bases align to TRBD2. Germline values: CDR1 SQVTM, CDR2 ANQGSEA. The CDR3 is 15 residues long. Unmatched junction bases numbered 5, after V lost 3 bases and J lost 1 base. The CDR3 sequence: CSVDSSGRSYNEQFF. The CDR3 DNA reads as TGCAGCGTTGACTCTAGCGGGCGGTCCTACAATGAGCAGTTCTTC.

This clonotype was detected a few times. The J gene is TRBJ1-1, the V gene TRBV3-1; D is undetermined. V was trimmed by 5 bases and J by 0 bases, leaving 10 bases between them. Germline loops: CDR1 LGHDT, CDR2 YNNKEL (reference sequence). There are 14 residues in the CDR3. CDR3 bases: TGTGCCAGCAGCAGCACAGCGATGAACACTGAAGCTTTCTTT. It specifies CASSSTAMNTEAFF.

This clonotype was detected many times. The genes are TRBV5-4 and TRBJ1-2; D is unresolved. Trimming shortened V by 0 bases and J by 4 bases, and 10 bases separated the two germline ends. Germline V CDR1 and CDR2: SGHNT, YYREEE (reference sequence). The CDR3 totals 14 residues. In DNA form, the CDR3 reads TGTGCCAGCAGCTTGGGCATTCCGGGCTATGGCTACACCTTC. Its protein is CASSLGIPGYGYTF.

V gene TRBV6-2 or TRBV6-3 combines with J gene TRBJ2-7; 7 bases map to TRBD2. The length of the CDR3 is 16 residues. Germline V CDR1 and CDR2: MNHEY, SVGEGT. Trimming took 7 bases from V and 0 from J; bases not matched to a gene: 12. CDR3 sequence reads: CASTITGAGTSYEQYF. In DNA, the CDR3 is TGTGCCAGCACCATTACAGGAGCGGGAACCTCCTACGAGCAGTACTTC.

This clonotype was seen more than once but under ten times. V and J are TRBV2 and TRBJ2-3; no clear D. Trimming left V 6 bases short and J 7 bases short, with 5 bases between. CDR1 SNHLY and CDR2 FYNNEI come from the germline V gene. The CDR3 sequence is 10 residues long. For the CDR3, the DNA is TGTGCCAGCAGCGACTATACGCAGTATTTT. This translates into CASSDYTQYF.